This T cell receptor beta chain was captured in a study of shared clonotypes between healthy human individuals. Study results and caveats: Several donors held about 5% of naive CD4 clonotypes in common.

CDR1 and CDR2 from the germline V gene are MDHEN and SYDVKM. The length of the CDR3 is 15 residues. V trimming: 3 bases; J trimming: 5 bases; junction bases outside the gene matches: 6. Comments on this clone: The antigen remains unidentified.

Some clones are missing from TCRdb's copy, which holds only in-frame ones; the method was immunoSEQ multiplex PCR. The data show more than 2 million clones, roughly 94% seen once. The sample taken for sequencing was naive CD4+ T cells sorted from blood. Regarding subset: CD45RA+ positively selected. The origin of this receptor is a man aged 18 to 30 in good health. The chain has TRBV28 and TRBJ1-5, with 8 bases lining up with TRBD1. The CDR3 protein is CASSFPTGEHQPQHF. The CDR3 nucleotides read TGTGCCAGCAGTTTCCCGACAGGGGAGCATCAGCCCCAGCATTTT.